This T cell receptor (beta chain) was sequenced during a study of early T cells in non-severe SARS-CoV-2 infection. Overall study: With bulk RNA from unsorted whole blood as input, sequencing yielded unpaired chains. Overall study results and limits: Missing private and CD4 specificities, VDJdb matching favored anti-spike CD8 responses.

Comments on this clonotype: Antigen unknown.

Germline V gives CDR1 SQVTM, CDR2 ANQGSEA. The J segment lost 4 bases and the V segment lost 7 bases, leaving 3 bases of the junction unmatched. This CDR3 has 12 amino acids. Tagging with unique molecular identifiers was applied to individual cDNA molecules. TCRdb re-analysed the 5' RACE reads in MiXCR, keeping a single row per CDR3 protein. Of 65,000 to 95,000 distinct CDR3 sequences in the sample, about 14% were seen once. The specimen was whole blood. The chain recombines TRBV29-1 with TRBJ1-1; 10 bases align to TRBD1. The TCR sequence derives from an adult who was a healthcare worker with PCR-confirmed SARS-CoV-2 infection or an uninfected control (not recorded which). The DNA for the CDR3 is TGCAGCGCGGGGGACAGGGGCACTGAAGCTTTCTTT. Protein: CSAGDRGTEAFF.